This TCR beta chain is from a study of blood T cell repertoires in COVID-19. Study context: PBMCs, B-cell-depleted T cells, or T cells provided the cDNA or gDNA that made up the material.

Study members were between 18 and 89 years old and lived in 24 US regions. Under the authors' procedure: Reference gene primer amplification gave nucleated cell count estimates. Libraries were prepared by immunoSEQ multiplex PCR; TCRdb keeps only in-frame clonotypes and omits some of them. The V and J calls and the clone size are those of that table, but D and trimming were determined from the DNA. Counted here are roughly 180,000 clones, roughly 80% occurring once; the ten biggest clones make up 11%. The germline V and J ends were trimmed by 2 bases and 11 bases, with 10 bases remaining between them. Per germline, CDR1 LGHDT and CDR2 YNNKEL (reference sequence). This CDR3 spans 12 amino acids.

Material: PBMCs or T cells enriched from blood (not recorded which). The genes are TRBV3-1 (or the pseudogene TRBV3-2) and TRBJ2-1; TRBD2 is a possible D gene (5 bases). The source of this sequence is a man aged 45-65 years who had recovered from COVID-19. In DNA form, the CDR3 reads TGTGCCAGCAGCCAACTGGACTTCCAGCAGTTCTTC. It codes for CASSQLDFQQFF.